The next 27 T cell receptor beta chains were all read from a single sample in a study of blood T cell repertoires in COVID-19. Some clones are missing from TCRdb's copy, which holds only in-frame ones; the method was immunoSEQ multiplex PCR. The sample lists 150,000 to 200,000 clones, around 86% seen once, with 2.5% to 4% in the top ten. The source material was peripheral blood. Every receptor here comes from a man between 65 and 85 years old with acute or convalescent COVID-19.

The genes are TRBV7-2 and TRBJ1-1; D is uncertain. Trimming stripped 5 bases from V and 7 bases from J, with 20 bases between. CDR3 length: 15 residues. Germline V gives CDR1 SGHTA, CDR2 FQGNSA. The DNA for the CDR3 is TGTGCCAGCAGCCCCCCCGGAGGGCGCCCCCTTGAAGCTTTCTTT. Its translation is CASSPPGGRPLEAFF.

The chain has TRBV9 and TRBJ1-2; tentatively, D is TRBD1 (6 bases). The CDR3 is made up of 15 amino acids. Germline V gene sequence: CDR1 SGDLS, CDR2 YYNGEE. The V and J ends lost 3 bases and 3 bases respectively, with 15 bases between them. The CDR3 nucleotides are TGTGCCAGCAGCGGAGGCGGGGGGCGGCACTATGGCTACACCTTC. As protein: CASSGGGGRHYGYTF.

The V call is TRBV7-2, the J call TRBJ2-1; D gene unclear. The V gene's germline CDR1 is SGHTA and CDR2 FQGNSA. V was cut by 6 bases and J by 7 bases, with 13 bases left in between. The CDR3 runs to 13 residues. CDR3 sequence: CASSSQVQNEQFF. In DNA form, the CDR3 reads TGTGCCAGCAGTTCCCAGGTTCAAAATGAGCAGTTCTTC.

The chain couples TRBV5-4 to TRBJ2-2, with a possible D match to TRBD1 (6 bases). Trimming took off 5 bases at V and 2 bases at J, with 10 bases between the two ends. This CDR3 is 14 amino acids long. Germline V CDR1 and CDR2: SGHNT, YYREEE (reference sequence). CDR3 loop: CASSRQVNTGELFF. The DNA of the CDR3 is TGTGCCAGCAGTCGACAGGTTAACACCGGGGAGCTGTTTTTT.

The gene calls are TRBV5-1 and TRBJ1-4, with 8 bases that match TRBD1. J gave up 8 bases and V 4 bases, and 4 bases lay outside the gene matches. Per germline, CDR1 SGHRS and CDR2 YFSETQ. The CDR3 is 13 residues long. Here the CDR3 reads CASSPGGGEKLFF. For the CDR3, the DNA is TGCGCCAGCAGCCCAGGGGGCGGCGAAAAACTGTTTTTT.

J is TRBJ2-7 and V is TRBV6-5, with a possible D match to TRBD1 (5 bases). The V gene lost 5 bases and the J gene lost 5 bases, with 19 bases spanning the gap. Germline V CDR1 and CDR2: MNHEY, SVGAGI. The CDR3 runs to 15 residues. CDR3 DNA sequence: TGTGCCAGCAGTCCTAGTCTGAGACAGTCCAACGAGCAGTACTTC. Protein sequence: CASSPSLRQSNEQYF.

The chain joins TRBV7-9 to TRBJ2-1; 7 bases are a match to TRBD2. Germline trimming cut 5 bases from V and 8 bases from J; bases unmatched to any gene: 9. CDR3 size: 14 residues. Germline lookup yields CDR1 SEHNR and CDR2 FQNEAQ (reference sequence). This CDR3 is CASSLRTSPYEQFF. The CDR3 bases are TGTGCCAGCAGCCTAAGGACTAGTCCCTATGAGCAGTTCTTC.

The chain uses TRBV9 and TRBJ2-5; a possible D gene is TRBD1 (6 bases). CDR3 size: 14 residues. Germline values: CDR1 SGDLS, CDR2 YYNGEE. The germline V and J ends were trimmed by 3 bases and 2 bases, with 11 bases remaining between them. CDR3 DNA: TGTGCCAGCAGCGCCGACAGGACACAAGAGACCCAGTACTTC. It translates to CASSADRTQETQYF.

V and J are TRBV6-5 and TRBJ1-1; D remains ambiguous. Trimming removed 6 bases from V and 0 bases from J, with 8 bases in between. This CDR3 has 13 amino acids. The germline V gene has CDR1 MNHEY and CDR2 SVGAGI. For the CDR3, the DNA is TGTGCCAGCAGGCGACACTTGAACACTGAAGCTTTCTTT. This sequence encodes CASRRHLNTEAFF.

The chain couples TRBV2 to TRBJ1-6, with D possibly being TRBD1 (5 bases). Looked up from germline, CDR1 is SNHLY and CDR2 is FYNNEI. V shed 3 bases and J shed 0 bases, with 9 bases lying between them. The CDR3 is 16 residues long. This chain's CDR3 is CASSDWGLSYNSPLHF. The CDR3 coding sequence is TGTGCCAGCAGTGATTGGGGACTCTCCTATAATTCACCCCTCCACTTT.

This chain uses TRBV4-1 with TRBJ2-1; 9 bases agree with TRBD1. The CDR3 loop spans 15 amino acids. Trimming removed 3 bases from V and 7 bases from J; junction bases left unmatched: 7. Germline assignment: CDR1 MGHRA and CDR2 YSYEKL. CDR3 loop: CASSHPGQGLNEQFF. CDR3 sequence (DNA): TGCGCCAGCAGCCACCCGGGACAGGGTTTAAATGAGCAGTTCTTC.

The chain couples TRBV6-2 or TRBV6-3 to TRBJ2-7; 10 bases line up with TRBD2. CDR3 length: 14 residues. The V gene end was trimmed by 7 bases and the J gene end by 5 bases; junction bases not matched to a gene: 8. CDR1 and CDR2 (germline): MNHEY, SVGEGT. The CDR3 DNA reads TGTGCCAGCACCCCAGCGGGAGGGATCGACGAGCAGTACTTC. This codes for CASTPAGGIDEQYF.

This clone was seen more than once but under ten times. The CDR3 sequence is CASSWDRARDTQYF. CDR3 nucleotides: TGTGCCAGCAGCTGGGACAGGGCTCGAGATACGCAGTATTTT. The chain has TRBV5-4 and TRBJ2-3, with 9 bases that match TRBD1. Germline V gene data show CDR1 as SGHNT and CDR2 as YYREEE (reference sequence). CDR3 length: 14 residues. Trimming removed 3 bases from V and 5 bases from J; junction bases left unmatched: 4.

The J gene is TRBJ2-1, the V gene TRBV18; D not resolved. From germline, CDR1 is KGHSH and CDR2 LQKENI. Trimming took off 5 bases at V and 6 bases at J, with 5 bases between the two ends. This CDR3 has 11 amino acids. The CDR3 is CASSTSNEQFF. DNA for the CDR3: TGTGCCAGCTCAACCAGCAATGAGCAGTTCTTC.

The chain employs TRBV29-1 and TRBJ1-2, with D unresolved. The CDR3 runs to 10 residues. Germline CDR1 and CDR2: SQVTM and ANQGSEA. Trimming pared 8 bases from V and 3 bases from J, leaving 7 bases between. The CDR3 sequence is CSSEDYGYTF. The CDR3 coding sequence is TGCAGCTCTGAGGACTATGGCTACACCTTC.

This chain links TRBV5-1 with TRBJ1-1; D is unclear. The CDR3 is made up of 16 amino acids. Germline V gives CDR1 SGHRS, CDR2 YFSETQ. V gave up 2 bases and J gave up 1 base, with 15 bases separating them. The CDR3 DNA reads as TGCGCCAGCAGCTTTGGATATGGGCAGTCGAACACTGAAGCTTTCTTT. The encoded protein is CASSFGYGQSNTEAFF.

This chain joins TRBV7-2 and TRBJ1-3, with D uncertain. Looked up from germline, CDR1 is SGHTA and CDR2 is FQGNSA. V was trimmed by 5 bases and J by 2 bases, leaving 19 bases between them. This CDR3 comprises 17 residues. In nucleotides, the CDR3 is TGTGCCAGCAGCCCTCAAGGACCCGCGAGGGCTGGAAACACCATATATTTT. The encoded protein is CASSPQGPARAGNTIYF.

The rearrangement joins TRBV30 to TRBJ2-7, with a possible D match to TRBD2 (5 bases). CDR1 is GTSNPN and CDR2 is SVGIG in the germline V gene (reference sequence). CDR3 length: 12 amino acids. The V gene lost 2 bases and the J gene lost 7 bases, with 12 bases spanning the gap. The CDR3 DNA reads as TGTGCCTGGAGTAGGTGGGAGAGTGAGCAGTACTTC. Translation gives CAWSRWESEQYF.

The CDR3 protein is CASTRTSGVFDEQYF. The CDR3 DNA sequence: TGTGCCAGCACTAGGACTAGCGGGGTTTTCGACGAGCAGTACTTC. This sequence joins TRBV4-2 and TRBJ2-7, with TRBD2 identical over 12 bases. V was clipped by 7 bases and J by 5 bases; unmatched bases: 9. From germline, CDR1 is LGHNA and CDR2 YNFKEQ. This CDR3 comprises 15 residues.

V usage is TRBV24-1 and J usage is TRBJ2-1; 13 positions match TRBD2. Germline values: CDR1 KGHDR, CDR2 SFDVKD. CDR3 size: 17 residues. Trimming removed 9 bases from V and 0 bases from J; junction bases left unmatched: 7. The CDR3 DNA reads as TGTGCCACCGCCGGGACTAGCGGGGCCAGCTCCTACAATGAGCAGTTCTTC. Amino acids: CATAGTSGASSYNEQFF.

On this clone itself: The sample carries other DNA sequences with the same CDR3. The rearrangement uses TRBV9 and TRBJ2-3, with D unresolved. Germline V lookup: CDR1 SGDLS, CDR2 YYNGEE. The CDR3 covers 14 residues. Trimming shortened V by 0 bases and J by 0 bases, and 5 bases separated the two germline ends. The DNA of the CDR3 is TGTGCCAGCAGCGTAGCCGGGAGCACAGATACGCAGTATTTT. Translated, it gives CASSVAGSTDTQYF.

The V and J genes are TRBV28 and TRBJ1-1; possibly TRBD1 for D (6 bases). The V gene lost 1 base and the J gene lost 6 bases, with 12 bases spanning the gap. The CDR3 is made up of 14 amino acids. The germline gives CDR1 MDHEN, CDR2 SYDVKM. The CDR3 DNA reads as TGTGCCAGCAGTTTATTTAGGGAGGGGGCTGAAGCTTTCTTT. This encodes CASSLFREGAEAFF.

Only one count was recorded for this clone. The CDR3, as DNA: TGTGCCAGCAGCCCCAGGCCGGTCTCGACTACCGAGCAGTACTTC. Protein: CASSPRPVSTTEQYF. The gene calls are TRBV7-8 and TRBJ2-7, with a possible D match to TRBD2 (5 bases). Germline V gene sequence: CDR1 SGHVS, CDR2 FQNEAQ. Trimming took 5 bases from V and 6 from J, leaving 20 bases between them. The CDR3 extends over 15 amino acids.

In this sample, this clone turned up once. J is TRBJ1-5 and V is TRBV2; the D gene is possibly TRBD1 (5 bases). V lost 4 bases, J lost 6 bases, and 13 bases lay in between. CDR1 is SNHLY, CDR2 FYNNEI, per germline. The CDR3 loop spans 14 amino acids. DNA of the CDR3: TGTGCCAGCAGTGGAGATAGGGGCGGTCAGCCCCAGCATTTT. This codes for CASSGDRGGQPQHF.

The rearrangement joins TRBV19 to TRBJ2-1; maybe TRBD2 (7 bases). Germline CDR1 reads LNHDA; CDR2 reads SQIVND (reference sequence). The V end was cut by 9 bases, the J end by 2 bases, with 17 bases between. The CDR3 spans 15 residues. CDR3 loop: CAREKGEGPYNEQFF. CDR3 DNA sequence: TGTGCCAGAGAGAAGGGGGAGGGCCCCTACAATGAGCAGTTCTTC. The full variable domain, with the rest looked up from reference TRBV19 and TRBJ2-1, is DGGITQSPKYLFRKEGQNVTLSCEQNLNHDAMYWYRQDPGQGLRLIYYSQIVNDFQKGDIAEGYSVSREKKESFPLTVTSAQKNPTAFYLCAREKGEGPYNEQFFGPGTRLTVL.

The chain carries TRBV2 and TRBJ2-7; TRBD2 is a possible D gene (5 bases). The length of the CDR3 is 11 residues. Trimming left V 5 bases short and J 7 bases short, with 9 bases between. Germline assignment: CDR1 SNHLY and CDR2 FYNNEI. CDR3 amino acids: CASSLSGEQYF. CDR3 nucleotides: TGTGCCAGCAGTTTATCGGGAGAGCAGTACTTC.

In this sample, this clone turned up a few times. The CDR3: CATGLGNSNQPQHF. As DNA, the CDR3 is TGTGCCACGGGGTTGGGGAATAGCAATCAGCCCCAGCATTTT. The rearrangement joins TRBV28 to TRBJ1-5; D is undetermined. Germline lookup yields CDR1 MDHEN and CDR2 SYDVKM. V lost 10 bases and J lost 0, with 13 bases in between. This CDR3 is 14 amino acids long.